The present entry profiles one T cell receptor beta chain with its context. In nominal health when sampled, donors likely had unrecorded immune exposures nonetheless. The data belong to a study of cytomegalovirus exposure and HLA in healthy donors. The wider study: As released early, the data held 85 million to 95 million unique TCRs from HLA-typed donors.

The CDR3 totals 18 residues. The PCR contained 60 Vbeta and 13 Jbeta primers. Produced via immunoSEQ multiplex PCR; TCRdb's table is partial and in-frame only. The table has over 60,000 clones, roughly 75% seen once. The receptor's source is a woman aged 25 to 39 in good health and CMV-seronegative. J is TRBJ2-4 and V is TRBV21-1; the table names TRBD2, a call not compared with the DNA. TRBV21-1 constitutes a pseudogene. The sequencing input was PBMCs. The CDR3 reads CASQSRGDRVRTSGLQYF. Here the CDR3 DNA reads TGTGCCAGCCAATCCCGAGGGGACAGGGTGAGGACTAGCGGGCTTCAGTACTTC.